This passage covers 12 T cell receptor beta chains from one sample sequenced in a study of cytotoxic CD8 clonotypes in ibrutinib-treated CLL listed by TCRdb under 2021. The intended sense of this specimen's time point label: approximately 11 months on ibrutinib. Library method: the immunoSEQ multiplex PCR assay. TCRdb retrieved this table from immuneACCESS and kept in-frame rearrangements only. Not all clones are present; in checked studies, unresolved V genes account for under half, and no reason is known for the remainder. In this sample the table shows about 140,000 clones, roughly 80% of which occur a single time. The top ten constitute approximately 30% of the sample. The source material was PBMCs, sampled after 12 months of ibrutinib treatment. The receptors derive from a human donor with chronic lymphocytic leukemia.

The chain is built from TRBV30 and TRBJ1-2; tentatively, D is TRBD1 (5 bases). The CDR3 contains 12 residues. The germline V and J ends were trimmed by 8 bases and 4 bases, with 14 bases remaining between them. Per germline, CDR1 GTSNPN and CDR2 SVGIG (reference sequence). CDR3 nucleotides: TGTGCCGGAACCCGGGGCTTCTATGGCTACACCTTC. Amino acid sequence: CAGTRGFYGYTF.

V and J are TRBV5-1 and TRBJ2-1, with D possibly being TRBD2 (6 bases). V was shortened by 4 bases and J by 5 bases, with 22 bases between the two germline ends. This CDR3 has 17 amino acids. The germline CDR1 and CDR2 sequences are SGHRS and YFSETQ. The CDR3 is CASSSSAGLASDNEQFF. The CDR3 DNA reads as TGCGCCAGCAGCAGCTCGGCTGGGCTAGCGAGCGACAATGAGCAGTTCTTC.

The rearrangement joins TRBV4-2 to TRBJ1-4; D ambiguous. This CDR3 has 15 residues. Germline CDR1 is LGHNA and CDR2 is YNFKEQ. V lost 0 bases and J lost 2, with 7 bases in between. CDR3 region: CASSQEGETNEKLFF. DNA of the CDR3: TGTGCCAGCAGCCAAGAAGGAGAGACTAATGAAAAACTGTTTTTT.

The chain links TRBV28 to TRBJ2-7; 9 bases agree with TRBD1. V shed 7 bases, J shed 11 bases, and the junction held 6 bases outside the gene matches. The CDR3 sequence is 11 residues long. Germline V gene sequence: CDR1 MDHEN, CDR2 SYDVKM. The CDR3 loop reads CASTTGTGKYF. The CDR3 DNA is TGTGCCAGCACCACCGGGACAGGGAAGTACTTC.

The chain is built from TRBV6-5 and TRBJ2-1; D remains unclear. The V end lost 0 bases, the J end lost 7 bases, and 10 bases lay between the germline ends. The CDR3 is 14 amino acids. In germline, CDR1 is MNHEY, CDR2 SVGAGI. The CDR3, as DNA: TGTGCCAGCAGTTACTCGATAGTTCCGAATGAGCAGTTCTTC. This codes for CASSYSIVPNEQFF.

This clone was detected once. This chain uses TRBV7-9 with TRBJ2-2; D remains unclear. The V gene lost 5 bases and the J gene lost 2 bases, with 6 bases spanning the gap. CDR1 and CDR2 (germline): SEHNR, FQNEAQ (reference sequence). This CDR3 spans 13 amino acids. CDR3 amino acids: CASSGYNTGELFF. The CDR3 bases are TGTGCCAGCAGCGGTTACAACACCGGGGAGCTGTTTTTT.

The V and J genes are TRBV19 and TRBJ1-2, with TRBD1 matching 10 bases. Trimming cost V 6 bases and J 6 bases; bases outside gene matches: 7. Germline-derived CDR1 and CDR2 are LNHDA and SQIVND (reference sequence). The CDR3 totals 14 residues. CDR3 DNA: TGTGCCAGTAGGGTCCGGACAGGGGGGCATGGCTACACCTTC. Its protein product is CASRVRTGGHGYTF.

This chain links TRBV7-3 with TRBJ2-5; the D gene is possibly TRBD1 (5 bases). The CDR3 has 13 amino acids. Trimming left V 3 bases short and J 1 base short, with 6 bases between. Per the germline V gene, CDR1 is SGHTA and CDR2 is FQGTGA. CDR3 coding DNA: TGTGCCAGCAGCTTTGGGGCCCAAGAGACCCAGTACTTC. Protein: CASSFGAQETQYF.

J is TRBJ1-1 and V is TRBV4-2; D gene unclear. CDR1 and CDR2 from the germline V gene are LGHNA and YNFKEQ. The length of the CDR3 is 15 residues. Trimming pared 0 bases from V and 5 bases from J, leaving 13 bases between. CDR3: CASSQEISWGTEAFF. The CDR3 DNA sequence: TGTGCCAGCAGCCAAGAAATATCTTGGGGAACTGAAGCTTTCTTT.

V usage is TRBV18 and J usage is TRBJ1-5, with TRBD1 matching over 7 bases. V lost 1 base, J lost 0 bases, and 3 bases stayed unmatched. This CDR3 comprises 16 residues. Looked up from germline, CDR1 is KGHSH and CDR2 is LQKENI. The CDR3 here is CASSPQTGYSNQPQHF. In DNA form, the CDR3 reads TGTGCCAGCTCACCACAGACAGGGTATAGCAATCAGCCCCAGCATTTT.

V usage is TRBV5-1 and J usage is TRBJ2-7; 9 bases align to TRBD1. The V gene's germline CDR1 is SGHRS and CDR2 YFSETQ. This CDR3 spans 12 amino acids. The J segment lost 7 bases and the V segment lost 5 bases, leaving 4 bases of the junction unmatched. The CDR3 reads CASSATGGEQYF. The CDR3 region has the DNA TGCGCCAGCAGTGCGACAGGGGGAGAGCAGTACTTC.

The J gene is TRBJ2-3, the V gene TRBV7-2; 7 bases agree with TRBD2. The CDR3 sequence is 13 residues long. The ends lost 1 base at V and 5 bases at J; junction bases unmatched: 0. Germline CDR1 is SGHTA and CDR2 is FQGNSA. As DNA, the CDR3 is TGTGCCAGCAGCTTAGTAGCGGGAGATACGCAGTATTTT. This codes for CASSLVAGDTQYF.